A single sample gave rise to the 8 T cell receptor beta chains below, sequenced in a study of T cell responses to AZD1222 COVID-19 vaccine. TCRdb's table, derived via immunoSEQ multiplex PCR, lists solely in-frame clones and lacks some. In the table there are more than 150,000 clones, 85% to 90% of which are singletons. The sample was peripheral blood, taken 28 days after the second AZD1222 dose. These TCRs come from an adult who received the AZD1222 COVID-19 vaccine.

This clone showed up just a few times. CDR3 nucleotides: TGCGCCAGCAGGGGGACAGGGGATTCACCCCTCCACTTT. Translation gives CASRGTGDSPLHF. The rearrangement joins TRBV10-2 to TRBJ1-6; 10 bases are a match to TRBD1. This CDR3 has 13 amino acids. The germline gives CDR1 WSHSY, CDR2 SAAADI. V lost 6 bases and J lost 8; bases outside the gene matches: 1.

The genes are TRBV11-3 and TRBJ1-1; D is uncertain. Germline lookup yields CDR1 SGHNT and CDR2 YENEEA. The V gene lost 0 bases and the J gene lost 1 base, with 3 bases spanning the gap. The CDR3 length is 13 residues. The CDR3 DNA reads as TGTGCCAGCAGCTTAGAATCGAACACTGAAGCTTTCTTT. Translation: CASSLESNTEAFF. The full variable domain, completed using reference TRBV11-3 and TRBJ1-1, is EAGVVQSPRYKIIEKKQPVAFWCNPISGHNTLYWYLQNLGQGPELLIRYENEEAVDDSQLPKDRFSAERLKGVDSTLKIQPAELGDSAVYLCASSLESNTEAFFGQGTRLTVV.

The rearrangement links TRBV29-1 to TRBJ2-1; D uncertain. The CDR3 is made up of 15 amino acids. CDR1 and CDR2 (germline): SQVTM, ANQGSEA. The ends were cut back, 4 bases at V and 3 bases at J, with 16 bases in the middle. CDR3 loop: CSVVLVDRRYNEQFF. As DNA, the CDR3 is TGCAGCGTTGTGTTGGTGGACCGACGCTACAATGAGCAGTTCTTC.

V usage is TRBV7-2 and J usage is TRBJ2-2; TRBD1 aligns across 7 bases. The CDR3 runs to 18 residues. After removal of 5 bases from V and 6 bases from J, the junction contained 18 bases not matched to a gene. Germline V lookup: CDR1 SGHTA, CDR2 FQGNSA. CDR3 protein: CASSTRRGRQEGAGELFF. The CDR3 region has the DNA TGTGCCAGCAGCACCCGAAGGGGGCGCCAGGAAGGGGCCGGGGAGCTGTTTTTT. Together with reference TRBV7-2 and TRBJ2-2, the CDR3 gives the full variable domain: GAGVSQSPSNKVTEKGKDVELRCDPISGHTALYWYRQSLGQGLEFLIYFQGNSAPDKSGLPSDRFSAERTGGSVSTLTIQRTQQEDSAVYLCASSTRRGRQEGAGELFFGEGSRLTVL.

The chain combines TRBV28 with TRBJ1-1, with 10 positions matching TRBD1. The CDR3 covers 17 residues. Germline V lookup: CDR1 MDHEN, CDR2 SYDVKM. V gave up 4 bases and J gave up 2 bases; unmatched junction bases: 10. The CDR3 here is CASSSSPGTGANTEAFF. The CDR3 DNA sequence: TGTGCCAGCAGTTCCTCGCCGGGGACAGGGGCCAACACTGAAGCTTTCTTT.

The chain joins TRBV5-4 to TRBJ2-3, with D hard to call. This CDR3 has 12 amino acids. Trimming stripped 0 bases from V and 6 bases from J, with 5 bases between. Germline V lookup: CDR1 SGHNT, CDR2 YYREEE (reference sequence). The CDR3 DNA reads TGTGCCAGCAGCTTGGTAGATGATACGCAGTATTTT. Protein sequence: CASSLVDDTQYF.

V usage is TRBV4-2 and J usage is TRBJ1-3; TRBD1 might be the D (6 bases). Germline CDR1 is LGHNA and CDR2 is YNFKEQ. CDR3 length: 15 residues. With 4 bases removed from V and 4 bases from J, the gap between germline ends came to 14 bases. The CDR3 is CASSRDRLGGNTIYF. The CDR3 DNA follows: TGTGCCAGCAGCCGAGACAGGCTGGGGGGAAACACCATATATTTT.

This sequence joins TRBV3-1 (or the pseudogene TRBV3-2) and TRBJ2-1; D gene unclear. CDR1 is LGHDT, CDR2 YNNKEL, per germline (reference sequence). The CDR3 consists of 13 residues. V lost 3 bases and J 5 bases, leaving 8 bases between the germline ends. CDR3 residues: CASSQDRNNEQFF. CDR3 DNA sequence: TGTGCCAGCAGCCAGGACCGAAACAATGAGCAGTTCTTC.